The TCR beta chain under discussion was sequenced for a study of blood T cell repertoires in COVID-19. About the study: Samples of COVID-19 (acute and convalescent) were obtained from the United States, Italy and Spain. In each case, the material was cDNA or gDNA derived from T cells, B-cell-depleted T cells, or PBMCs.

The germline V gene has CDR1 SGHNT and CDR2 YYREEE (reference sequence). The CDR3 is 15 amino acids. V dropped 1 base and J dropped 3 bases, with 10 bases sitting between them. Per the authors' pipeline: Cell counts per sample came from amplifying reference gene primers. Clones were read by immunoSEQ multiplex PCR, and TCRdb kept only the in-frame ones, dropping some. For V, J and clone size, that table is used; D and trimming come from the DNA. The table records over 250,000 clones, 89% of them present only once. Sequencing was performed on peripheral blood. The chain is built from TRBV5-4 and TRBJ2-2, with D tentatively TRBD2 (7 bases). The sequence derives from a man aged 50 to 59 with acute or convalescent COVID-19. The CDR3 nucleotides read TGTGCCAGCAGCTTGAGGGGGGGCCACACCGGGGAGCTGTTTTTT. The encoded protein is CASSLRGGHTGELFF.